The 28 T cell receptor beta chains below come from one sample, sequenced in a study of blood T cells in healthy people across ages. The second PCR ran roughly 6 to 11 cycles with a sample-barcoded 5' primer and J-beta primers. TCRdb ran MiXCR on the 5' RACE reads and lists one entry per CDR3 protein. The profile covers around 1,900,000 distinct CDR3 sequences, with about two fifths appearing a single time and 23% taken by the ten largest. Sequencing used blood. All receptors come from a human donor in good health.

The J gene is TRBJ1-2, the V gene TRBV28; D gene unclear. Germline CDR1 reads MDHEN; CDR2 reads SYDVKM. The V gene lost 6 bases and the J gene lost 2 bases, with 10 bases spanning the gap. The CDR3 has 13 residues. The CDR3 DNA reads TGTGCCAGCAGGACTGAGAGGAACTATGGCTACACCTTC. This encodes CASRTERNYGYTF.

Only a few counts were recorded for this clonotype. The rearrangement uses TRBV6-5 and TRBJ2-3; D is uncertain. Germline CDR1 reads MNHEY; CDR2 reads SVGAGI. Trimming cost V 1 base and J 1 base, with 15 bases left between them. This CDR3 comprises 17 residues. CDR3 protein: CASSYLPLAPRTDTQYF. DNA of the CDR3: TGTGCCAGCAGTTACTTGCCCCTGGCCCCTCGCACAGATACGCAGTATTTT.

The sample holds a few counts of this clonotype. The chain recombines TRBV6-2 or TRBV6-3 with TRBJ1-1; D unresolved. Between the trimmed V and J ends, which lost 7 bases and 1 base, there was a span of 13 bases. The CDR3 extends over 14 amino acids. The V gene's germline CDR1 is MNHEY and CDR2 SVGEGT. The CDR3 region is CASTVHSANTEAFF. The CDR3 region has the DNA TGTGCCAGCACCGTTCACTCGGCGAACACTGAAGCTTTCTTT.

This clonotype was seen more than once but under ten times. The chain is built from TRBV28 and TRBJ2-7, with TRBD1 identical over 7 bases. Germline V gene data show CDR1 as MDHEN and CDR2 as SYDVKM. The CDR3 length is 12 residues. V lost 4 bases, J lost 7 bases, and 4 bases stayed unmatched. This CDR3 is CASSSTGEEQYF. The CDR3 DNA follows: TGTGCCAGCAGTTCTACAGGGGAGGAGCAGTACTTC.

This clonotype was seen a few times. The rearrangement links TRBV28 to TRBJ2-5; D gene unclear. Germline CDR1 reads MDHEN; CDR2 reads SYDVKM. V lost 3 bases and J lost 1, with 12 bases in between. The CDR3 sequence is 15 residues long. CDR3 sequence (DNA): TGTGCCAGCAGTTTTCATCAGGAAGCCCAAGAGACCCAGTACTTC. Encoded protein: CASSFHQEAQETQYF.

The V call is TRBV9, the J call TRBJ2-7; D is perhaps TRBD2 (5 bases). V shed 0 bases and J shed 0 bases, with 10 bases lying between them. Germline CDR1 is SGDLS and CDR2 is YYNGEE. The CDR3 is 15 residues long. The CDR3 sequence is CASSVDTGSSYEQYF. The CDR3 coding sequence is TGTGCCAGCAGCGTAGATACGGGAAGCTCCTACGAGCAGTACTTC.

This clonotype appeared a few times. J is TRBJ2-5 and V is TRBV20-1; 15 positions agree with TRBD2. The ends lost 6 bases at V and 1 base at J; junction bases unmatched: 9. This CDR3 spans 17 amino acids. Germline CDR1 DFQATT, CDR2 SNEGSKA (reference sequence). For the CDR3, the DNA is TGCAGTGCCTCTAGTGGGACTAGCGGGGGGTTCCAAGAGACCCAGTACTTC. Translating it yields CSASSGTSGGFQETQYF.

This chain uses TRBV7-9 with TRBJ2-1, with D perhaps TRBD2 (7 bases). CDR1 and CDR2 from the germline V gene are SEHNR and FQNEAQ (reference sequence). CDR3 length equals 14 residues. With 5 bases removed from V and 8 bases from J, the gap between germline ends came to 16 bases. The CDR3, as DNA: TGTGCCAGCAGCCCCTCCTCGGGGGGCGATGAGCAGTTCTTC. This codes for CASSPSSGGDEQFF.

With respect to this clonotype: Sequence at one end of the junction differs from germline and may be a read error. The chain has TRBV7-9 and TRBJ1-5; D unresolved. Germline CDR1 and CDR2: SEHNR and FQNEAQ (reference sequence). The CDR3 is 15 amino acids. The CDR3 region is CAGSLGSFSNQPQHF. As DNA, the CDR3 is TGTGCCGGCAGCTTAGGGAGTTTTAGCAATCAGCCCCAGCATTTT. The full variable domain, in which reference TRBV7-9 and TRBJ1-5 provide the parts outside the CDR3, is DTGVSQNPRHKITKRGQNVTFRCDPISEHNRLYWYRQTLGQGPEFLTYFQNEAQLEKSRLLSDRFSAERPKGSFSTLEIQRTEQGDSAMYLCAGSLGSFSNQPQHFGDGTRLSIL.

This chain joins TRBV11-2 and TRBJ1-4; D is ambiguous. Germline V CDR1 and CDR2: SGHAT, FQNNGV. The CDR3 has 17 amino acids. V shed 0 bases and J shed 5 bases, with 16 bases lying between them. CDR3 amino acids: CASSLEDIDTPNEKLFF. DNA of the CDR3: TGTGCCAGCAGCTTAGAAGATATCGATACCCCAAATGAAAAACTGTTTTTT. The whole variable domain, filled in from reference TRBV11-2 and TRBJ1-4, reads EAGVAQSPRYKIIEKRQSVAFWCNPISGHATLYWYQQILGQGPKLLIQFQNNGVVDDSQLPKDRFSAERLKGVDSTLKIQPAKLEDSAVYLCASSLEDIDTPNEKLFFGSGTQLSVL.

The chain joins TRBV5-1 to TRBJ2-2, with TRBD1 matching 10 bases. The ends lost 4 bases at V and 6 bases at J; junction bases unmatched: 12. CDR3 length equals 17 residues. Germline V gene sequence: CDR1 SGHRS, CDR2 YFSETQ. CDR3 DNA: TGCGCCAGCAGCCTCCCTCTGACAGGGGGCGACGCCGGGGAGCTGTTTTTT. It specifies CASSLPLTGGDAGELFF.

As concerns this clonotype: This could be a read error, since a much larger clone is one nucleotide away. The rearrangement links TRBV9 to TRBJ2-7; 9 bases fit TRBD1. The end of the DNA is better explained by TRBJ2-5, so the J call may be wrong. Germline CDR1 SGDLS, CDR2 YYNGEE. The CDR3 loop spans 14 amino acids. DNA for the CDR3: TGTGCCAGCAGCGCCAGGACAGGGGAAGAGACCCAGTACTTC. Translated, it gives CASSARTGEETQYF.

A remark on this clonotype: A much larger clone lies a single base off, so this may be a read error. CDR3 sequence (DNA): TGTGCCGGCAGCTTAGGGGGGCTCGATGAGCAGTTCTTC. Protein: CAGSLGGLDEQFF. J is TRBJ2-1 and V is TRBV7-2; either TRBD1 or TRBD2 may supply D (6 bases each). CDR1 is SGHTA, CDR2 FQGNSA, per germline. CDR3 length: 13 amino acids.

This clonotype has more than one count but fewer than ten. The chain joins TRBV7-9 to TRBJ2-5, with 8 bases fitting TRBD1. V shed 5 bases and J 3 bases; nucleotides not matched to a gene: 11. This CDR3 comprises 16 residues. Germline CDR1 is SEHNR and CDR2 is FQNEAQ (reference sequence). The CDR3 DNA reads TGTGCCAGCAGCCGTGGCTGGACAGGGAGAGAAGAGACCCAGTACTTC. Its protein product is CASSRGWTGREETQYF.

The genes are TRBV3-1 and TRBJ2-7, with D possibly matching TRBD1 (6 bases). This CDR3 contains 14 residues. The germline CDR1 and CDR2 sequences are LGHDT and YNNKEL (reference sequence). The V end was cut by 3 bases, the J end by 8 bases, with 17 bases between. The CDR3 loop reads CASSQAPVGAKQYF. In nucleotides, the CDR3 is TGTGCCAGCAGCCAGGCTCCGGTGGGGGCCAAGCAGTACTTC.

The rearrangement links TRBV4-1 to TRBJ1-2; 8 bases match TRBD1. Germline assignment: CDR1 MGHRA and CDR2 YSYEKL. The CDR3 totals 15 residues. Unmatched junction bases numbered 10, after V lost 8 bases and J lost 2 bases. The CDR3 protein is CASSLVDRVNYGYTF. The DNA of the CDR3 is TGCGCCAGCTCCCTAGTGGACAGGGTGAACTATGGCTACACCTTC.

This clonotype was seen more than once but under ten times. The rearrangement links TRBV12-3 or TRBV12-4 to TRBJ1-4, with D perhaps TRBD1 (5 bases). The CDR3 is 17 residues long. Trimming took off 2 bases at V and 8 bases at J, with 21 bases between the two ends. The CDR3 protein is CASSLFPSGTEGEKLFF. CDR3 sequence (DNA): TGTGCCAGCAGTTTATTTCCCTCAGGGACGGAGGGGGAAAAACTGTTTTTT.

This clonotype was counted a single time. One junction end does not reproduce the germline sequence, and a read error may be involved. This chain joins TRBV7-2 and TRBJ2-5, with a tentative D call TRBD1 (5 bases). The CDR3 consists of 15 residues. Per germline, CDR1 SGHTA and CDR2 FQGNSA. This CDR3 reads CVSSLERGFGETQYF. The CDR3 coding sequence is TGTGTCAGCAGCTTAGAAAGGGGATTCGGGGAGACCCAGTACTTC.

This clonotype was recorded at least ten times. The chain uses TRBV29-1 and TRBJ2-7; D may be TRBD1 (5 bases). The CDR3 length is 13 residues. CDR1 is SQVTM and CDR2 is ANQGSEA in the germline V gene. Trimming cost V 5 bases and J 0 bases, with 11 bases left between them. The CDR3 region is CSVTDSLSYEQYF. CDR3 nucleotide sequence: TGCAGCGTTACCGACAGTCTCTCCTACGAGCAGTACTTC.

This chain connects TRBV27 to TRBJ2-3; 8 bases map to TRBD2. Germline trimming cut 6 bases from V and 0 bases from J; bases unmatched to any gene: 11. CDR3 length: 17 amino acids. In germline, CDR1 is MNHEY, CDR2 SMNVEV (reference sequence). The CDR3 is CASRRAGAGVSTDTQYF. The CDR3 coding sequence is TGTGCCAGCAGGAGAGCGGGGGCAGGTGTTAGCACAGATACGCAGTATTTT.

This clonotype was found a few times. V is TRBV19 and J is TRBJ2-1, with TRBD1 matching 7 bases. Germline V gene lookup returns CDR1 LNHDA and CDR2 SQIVND (reference sequence). The J segment lost 0 bases and the V segment lost 8 bases, leaving 7 bases of the junction unmatched. This CDR3 has 15 residues. For the CDR3, the DNA is TGTGCCAGTGCCCCGACAGGGAACTCCTACAATGAGCAGTTCTTC. Encoded protein: CASAPTGNSYNEQFF.

This clonotype appeared many times. This chain uses TRBV12-3 or TRBV12-4 with TRBJ2-7; 15 bases align to TRBD2. CDR3 length: 19 amino acids. V gave up 6 bases and J gave up 5 bases; unmatched junction bases: 17. The CDR3 protein is CASRARSRTSGGAIHEQYF. Here the CDR3 DNA reads TGTGCCAGCAGGGCTCGTAGCAGGACTAGCGGGGGGGCCATCCACGAGCAGTACTTC.

Remarks on this clonotype: An end of the junction differs from the germline gene, which may be a read error. The gene calls are TRBV29-1 and TRBJ1-2; TRBD1 matches 7 bases. The germline gives CDR1 SQVTM, CDR2 ANQGSEA. The CDR3 runs to 17 residues. CDR3 in DNA: TGCAGCGTTGAAGATTGGGGGACAGCATCTCTGGGCTATGGCTATACCTTC. Its translation: CSVEDWGTASLGYGYTF.

This clonotype appeared a few times. The gene calls are TRBV12-3 or TRBV12-4 and TRBJ1-5; D not certain. Between the trimmed V and J ends, which lost 2 bases and 6 bases, there was a span of 11 bases. The CDR3 consists of 14 residues. The CDR3 nucleotides are TGTGCCAGCAGTTTACTGGCGGGAGGTCAGCCCCAGCATTTT. Translation gives CASSLLAGGQPQHF.

There are a few counts of this clonotype. The chain couples TRBV20-1 to TRBJ1-2; TRBD1 aligns across 10 bases. The CDR3 is 13 amino acids. CDR1 and CDR2 from the germline V gene are DFQATT and SNEGSKA (reference sequence). Trimming removed 8 bases from V and 3 bases from J; junction bases left unmatched: 6. CDR3 sequence (DNA): TGCAGTCTTACCGGGACAGGGGACTATGGCTACACCTTC. It yields the protein CSLTGTGDYGYTF.

V gene TRBV12-3 or TRBV12-4 combines with J gene TRBJ1-1, with D perhaps TRBD1 (5 bases). This CDR3 has 15 residues. V lost 5 bases and J 1 base, leaving 14 bases between the germline ends. The CDR3 is CASSPYVDRNTEAFF. DNA of the CDR3: TGTGCCAGCAGTCCTTATGTCGACAGGAACACTGAAGCTTTCTTT.

V usage is TRBV7-2 and J usage is TRBJ2-1; 11 bases agree with TRBD1. Germline values: CDR1 SGHTA, CDR2 FQGNSA. This CDR3 is 17 amino acids long. Trimming at V came to 1 base and at J to 2 bases, leaving 4 bases not matched to a gene. The CDR3 spells CASSLGPGQGAYNEQFF. The CDR3 nucleotides read TGTGCCAGCAGCTTAGGTCCGGGACAGGGGGCCTACAATGAGCAGTTCTTC.

This clonotype was counted a few times. The chain recombines TRBV4-1 with TRBJ2-1, with 8 positions matching TRBD2. Germline trimming cut 3 bases from V and 8 bases from J; bases unmatched to any gene: 12. This CDR3 has 16 amino acids. Germline values: CDR1 MGHRA, CDR2 YSYEKL. The CDR3, as DNA: TGCGCCAGCAGCCACCCTACTAGCGGTCTTAGGGATGAGCAGTTCTTC. Amino acids: CASSHPTSGLRDEQFF.